This entry lists 32 T cell receptor beta chains sequenced from one sample in a study of T cells after posttransplantation cyclophosphamide. The repertoire was sequenced with immunoSEQ multiplex PCR; TCRdb's copy has only in-frame clones and lacks some. Among approximately 17,000 clones, 75% to 80% were seen once, and the ten largest hold around a third. Busulfan-fludarabine conditioning, marrow transplant, and cyclophosphamide on days +3 and +4 were administered. The material sequenced was CD8+ T cells sorted from PBMCs, taken around 2,000 days after a stem cell transplant with posttransplant cyclophosphamide. These receptors all stem from a female patient between 40 and 55 years old who received an allogeneic stem cell transplant from a related donor, was CMV-positive, and had no GVHD. A subset of T cells may come from the graft donor.

The chain uses TRBV2 and TRBJ1-2; D perhaps matches TRBD1 (6 bases). The germline gives CDR1 SNHLY, CDR2 FYNNEI. The ends were cut back, 10 bases at V and 7 bases at J, with 22 bases in the middle. The CDR3 loop spans 14 amino acids. CDR3 loop: CAIPGTPLRSGYTF. As DNA, the CDR3 is TGTGCCATCCCCGGGACACCCCTAAGGAGTGGCTACACCTTC. The variable domain in full, with the rest retrieved from reference TRBV2 and TRBJ1-2, is EPEVTQTPSHQVTQMGQEVILRCVPISNHLYFYWYRQILGQKVEFLVSFYNNEISEKSEIFDDQFSVERPDGSNFTLKIRSTKLEDSAMYFCAIPGTPLRSGYTFGSGTRLTVV.

CDR3 sequence (DNA): TGTGCCAGCAGCCCCGTCAGGGCTACTAATGAAAAACTGTTTTTT. Translated: CASSPVRATNEKLFF. This chain uses TRBV16 with TRBJ1-4, with D possibly matching TRBD1 (5 bases). The CDR3 has 15 residues. Germline-derived CDR1 and CDR2 are KGHSY and FQNENV. Trimming removed 4 bases from V and 2 bases from J, with 11 bases in between. Full variable domain (missing parts from reference TRBV16 and TRBJ1-4): GEEVAQTPKHLVRGEGQKAKLYCAPIKGHSYVFWYQQVLKNEFKFLISFQNENVFDETGMPKERFSAKCLPNSPCSLEIQATKLEDSAVYFCASSPVRATNEKLFFGSGTQLSVL.

The gene calls are TRBV4-2 and TRBJ2-1; 8 bases match TRBD2. Trimming at V came to 1 base and at J to 0 bases, leaving 5 bases not matched to a gene. This CDR3 is 17 amino acids long. Per the germline V gene, CDR1 is LGHNA and CDR2 is YNFKEQ. CDR3 amino acids: CASSQVQRGSSYNEQFF. CDR3 bases: TGTGCCAGCAGCCAAGTCCAGCGGGGGAGCTCCTACAATGAGCAGTTCTTC.

The rearrangement uses TRBV28 and TRBJ2-5; 7 bases line up with TRBD1. J gave up 2 bases and V 2 bases, and 5 bases lay outside the gene matches. Germline V lookup: CDR1 MDHEN, CDR2 SYDVKM. The CDR3 totals 15 residues. The DNA for the CDR3 is TGTGCCAGCAGTTTAACAGGGGCTAGACAAGAGACCCAGTACTTC. It codes for CASSLTGARQETQYF.

V usage is TRBV27 and J usage is TRBJ2-2, with no clear D. The CDR3 length is 12 residues. Germline CDR1 MNHEY, CDR2 SMNVEV (reference sequence). The V and J ends lost 5 bases and 7 bases respectively, with 8 bases between them. In nucleotides, the CDR3 is TGTGCCAGCAGTCCCCTTAACGGGGAGCTGTTTTTT. It translates to CASSPLNGELFF.

The V call is TRBV7-3, the J call TRBJ2-2; maybe TRBD1 (5 bases). Trimming took off 1 base at V and 5 bases at J, with 11 bases between the two ends. Per the germline V gene, CDR1 is SGHTA and CDR2 is FQGTGA. The CDR3 extends over 15 amino acids. The CDR3 sequence: CASSLRSGATGELFF. Written as DNA, the CDR3 is TGTGCCAGCAGCTTAAGGTCTGGGGCTACCGGGGAGCTGTTTTTT.

The chain carries TRBV10-3 and TRBJ2-3; D gene unclear. The CDR3 runs to 12 residues. V dropped 5 bases and J dropped 9 bases, with 12 bases sitting between them. Germline assignment: CDR1 ENHRY and CDR2 SYGVKD. CDR3 nucleotides: TGTGCCATCAGTAGATCGGGTCCGACGCAGTATTTT. This sequence encodes CAISRSGPTQYF.

The chain recombines TRBV5-4 with TRBJ1-2, with no clear D. Germline V gives CDR1 SGHNT, CDR2 YYREEE (reference sequence). The ends were cut back, 2 bases at V and 0 bases at J, with 11 bases in the middle. This CDR3 is built from 15 residues. The CDR3 DNA reads TGTGCCAGCAGCTTATGGGGAGAGTCTAACTATGGCTACACCTTC. Translation: CASSLWGESNYGYTF. The full variable domain, rest sourced from reference TRBV5-4 and TRBJ1-2, is ETGVTQSPTHLIKTRGQQVTLRCSSQSGHNTVSWYQQALGQGPQFIFQYYREEENGRGNFPPRFSGLQFPNYSSELNVNALELDDSALYLCASSLWGESNYGYTFGSGTRLTVV.

Comments on this clone: The same CDR3 is also encoded by other DNA sequences in this sample. The rearrangement links TRBV7-3 to TRBJ1-1; D perhaps matches TRBD1 (5 bases). CDR1 and CDR2 from the germline V gene are SGHTA and FQGTGA. V lost 5 bases to trimming and J lost 4 bases, with 17 bases between them. This CDR3 contains 15 residues. CDR3 residues: CASSPTGGGGTEAFF. The CDR3 DNA sequence: TGTGCCAGCAGCCCGACGGGGGGTGGAGGCACTGAAGCTTTCTTT.

This sequence joins TRBV5-6 and TRBJ1-5; 7 bases are a match to TRBD1. The V gene end was trimmed by 4 bases and the J gene end by 4 bases; junction bases not matched to a gene: 5. This CDR3 contains 14 residues. CDR1 is SGHDT and CDR2 is YYEEEE in the germline V gene. CDR3 DNA: TGTGCCAGCAGCCCTTCACAGGGGAATCAGCCCCAGCATTTT. This gives the protein CASSPSQGNQPQHF.

The chain couples TRBV5-6 to TRBJ1-6, with D maybe TRBD1 (6 bases). Germline V lookup: CDR1 SGHDT, CDR2 YYEEEE. The V and J ends lost 3 bases and 13 bases respectively, with 20 bases between them. The CDR3 is 15 amino acids. The CDR3 region is CASSSYGTPLIPLHF. The DNA of the CDR3 is TGTGCCAGCAGCTCTTACGGGACACCTCTTATCCCCCTCCACTTT.

The chain combines TRBV27 with TRBJ1-2; 9 bases agree with TRBD1. The germline CDR1 and CDR2 sequences are MNHEY and SMNVEV (reference sequence). V lost 3 bases, J lost 4 bases, and 3 bases stayed unmatched. The length of the CDR3 is 14 residues. The CDR3 loop is CASSFKGQGYGYTF. CDR3 DNA sequence: TGTGCCAGCAGTTTCAAGGGACAGGGCTATGGCTACACCTTC.

The rearrangement joins TRBV27 to TRBJ1-2; maybe TRBD1 (6 bases). The V and J ends lost 7 bases and 4 bases respectively, with 19 bases between them. The CDR3 runs to 15 residues. Germline V CDR1 and CDR2: MNHEY, SMNVEV (reference sequence). CDR3 protein: CASNFRGSGGYGYTF. CDR3 nucleotide sequence: TGTGCCAGCAATTTCAGGGGCTCCGGCGGCTATGGCTACACCTTC.

The chain employs TRBV25-1 and TRBJ1-1; D unresolved. V was pared by 3 bases and J by 6 bases, with 11 bases between. This CDR3 is built from 13 residues. Germline CDR1 and CDR2: MGHDK and SYGVNS. The CDR3 DNA reads as TGTGCCAGCAGTGATCGGGGAGGTTCTGAAGCTTTCTTT. Translation: CASSDRGGSEAFF.

This clone was seen only a few times. V usage is TRBV4-1 and J usage is TRBJ2-2, with TRBD1 identical over 8 bases. There are 15 residues in the CDR3. The V and J ends lost 5 bases and 3 bases, in that order; junction bases with no gene match: 5. Germline values: CDR1 MGHRA, CDR2 YSYEKL. CDR3 nucleotide sequence: TGCGCCAGCAGCTTAAACAGGGGGGACACCGGGGAGCTGTTTTTT. Protein sequence: CASSLNRGDTGELFF.

The CDR3 bases are TGTGCCAGCAGTTACGGGGCTACCTACGAGCAGTACTTC. Translated, it gives CASSYGATYEQYF. The rearrangement uses TRBV6-5 and TRBJ2-7; D is perhaps TRBD1 (5 bases). CDR1 is MNHEY and CDR2 is SVGAGI in the germline V gene. This CDR3 is 13 amino acids long. V was pared by 2 bases and J by 2 bases, with 7 bases between.

The chain is built from TRBV13 and TRBJ1-1; 7 bases align to TRBD1. Germline assignment: CDR1 PRHDT and CDR2 FYEKMQ (reference sequence). CDR3 length: 14 amino acids. V shed 4 bases, J shed 1 base, and the junction held 3 bases outside the gene matches. The CDR3 protein is CASSWGQSNTEAFF. In nucleotides, the CDR3 is TGTGCCAGCAGCTGGGGACAGTCGAACACTGAAGCTTTCTTT.

The CDR3 DNA sequence: TGTGCCAGCAGTGAAGCCAAGGGGGCCGGGGAGCTGTTTTTT. Amino acids: CASSEAKGAGELFF. The chain combines TRBV2 with TRBJ2-2, with a possible D match to TRBD1 (6 bases). V lost 0 bases and J lost 6, with 8 bases in between. The CDR3 contains 14 residues. Germline values: CDR1 SNHLY, CDR2 FYNNEI.

V is TRBV4-3 and J is TRBJ1-5; TRBD1 is a possible D gene (5 bases). The CDR3 spans 15 residues. Germline lookup yields CDR1 LGHNA and CDR2 YSLEER. V lost 0 bases and J 6 bases, leaving 12 bases between the germline ends. The CDR3 DNA is TGCGCCAGCAGCCAAGATTCGGGGGTAAGTCAGCCCCAGCATTTT. Amino acids: CASSQDSGVSQPQHF.

The rearrangement links TRBV6-5 to TRBJ2-5; 7 bases fit TRBD2. The CDR3 totals 14 residues. V gave up 2 bases and J gave up 9 bases; unmatched junction bases: 9. Germline V CDR1 and CDR2: MNHEY, SVGAGI. The DNA for the CDR3 is TGTGCCAGCAGTTACGGCGGGGGAAATAAGGCCCAGTACTTC. This codes for CASSYGGGNKAQYF.

This clone was seen more than once but under ten times. This rearrangement joins TRBV7-9 to TRBJ1-1; D is possibly TRBD1 (5 bases). The germline V and J ends were trimmed by 4 bases and 4 bases, with 13 bases remaining between them. The CDR3 has 14 amino acids. The germline CDR1 and CDR2 sequences are SEHNR and FQNEAQ (reference sequence). The DNA for the CDR3 is TGTGCCAGCAGCTCCCCGCAGGGCCCCACTGAAGCTTTCTTT. As protein: CASSSPQGPTEAFF.

This sequence joins TRBV4-1 and TRBJ2-1, with 10 bases lining up with TRBD2. V lost 0 bases, J lost 4 bases, and 3 bases stayed unmatched. This CDR3 has 16 residues. Germline CDR1 reads MGHRA; CDR2 reads YSYEKL. Written as DNA, the CDR3 is TGCGCCAGCAGCCAAGATAGGACTAGCGGTTACAATGAGCAGTTCTTC. It is translated as CASSQDRTSGYNEQFF.

The V and J genes are TRBV4-1 and TRBJ2-1, with TRBD2 matching 16 bases. The CDR3 consists of 15 residues. Trimming cost V 6 bases and J 10 bases; bases outside gene matches: 6. Germline values: CDR1 MGHRA, CDR2 YSYEKL. The CDR3, as DNA: TGCGCCAGCAGGGGGACTAGCGGGGGGGCGGGGGAGCAGTTCTTC. Protein sequence: CASRGTSGGAGEQFF.

This clone was counted once. The V call is TRBV7-3, the J call TRBJ2-3; the match to TRBD2 covers 15 bases. Germline CDR1 is SGHTA and CDR2 is FQGTGA. Germline trimming cut 5 bases from V and 3 bases from J; bases unmatched to any gene: 6. This CDR3 region has 17 residues. DNA of the CDR3: TGTGCCAGCAGCCAACCCGGACTAGCGGGGGGGACAGATACGCAGTATTTT. Amino acids: CASSQPGLAGGTDTQYF.

This clone was counted once. The V gene is TRBV7-9, the J gene TRBJ2-1; D might be TRBD1 (6 bases). Germline-derived CDR1 and CDR2 are SEHNR and FQNEAQ (reference sequence). The germline V and J ends were trimmed by 6 bases and 0 bases, with 12 bases remaining between them. CDR3 length: 15 residues. CDR3 residues: CASSRTDRSYNEQFF. Here the CDR3 DNA reads TGTGCCAGCAGTAGGACAGACCGCTCCTACAATGAGCAGTTCTTC.

The chain has TRBV2 and TRBJ1-4; 8 nucleotides agree with TRBD1. Germline CDR1 reads SNHLY; CDR2 reads FYNNEI. The CDR3 runs to 18 residues. V lost 4 bases and J lost 6; bases outside the gene matches: 16. As DNA, the CDR3 is TGTGCCAGCAGTGGAGGGGTCGGAAACAGGGGGGGACATGAAAAACTGTTTTTT. Its translation is CASSGGVGNRGGHEKLFF. Filled out from reference TRBV2 and TRBJ1-4, the complete variable domain reads EPEVTQTPSHQVTQMGQEVILRCVPISNHLYFYWYRQILGQKVEFLVSFYNNEISEKSEIFDDQFSVERPDGSNFTLKIRSTKLEDSAMYFCASSGGVGNRGGHEKLFFGSGTQLSVL.

This clone was seen once. The chain has TRBV5-1 and TRBJ2-1, with TRBD2 matching 13 bases. The CDR3 sequence is 16 residues long. Germline values: CDR1 SGHRS, CDR2 YFSETQ. V dropped 0 bases and J dropped 5; count of bases not matched to a gene: 2. Written as DNA, the CDR3 is TGCGCCAGCAGCTTGGAAGGGACTAGCGGGGACAATGAGCAGTTCTTC. As protein: CASSLEGTSGDNEQFF.

The J gene is TRBJ2-7, the V gene TRBV6-5; 9 bases fit TRBD1. The CDR3 sequence is 12 residues long. The trim removed 7 bases at V and 3 bases at J, leaving 1 base unmatched. Germline CDR1 and CDR2: MNHEY and SVGAGI. The CDR3 coding sequence is TGTGCCAGCACGGGACAGGGCTACGAGCAGTACTTC. Translation gives CASTGQGYEQYF.

The chain combines TRBV7-3 with TRBJ2-1; D not resolved. V gave up 4 bases and J gave up 8 bases, with 18 bases separating them. The CDR3 loop spans 15 amino acids. Looked up from germline, CDR1 is SGHTA and CDR2 is FQGTGA. CDR3 region: CASSSRGSEADEQFF. CDR3 coding DNA: TGTGCCAGCAGCTCTCGCGGATCCGAGGCGGATGAGCAGTTCTTC.

This chain joins TRBV9 and TRBJ2-5; a weak D match, TRBD2 (6 bases). Germline V gene lookup returns CDR1 SGDLS and CDR2 YYNGEE. This CDR3 is built from 14 residues. The V and J ends lost 2 bases and 3 bases respectively, with 11 bases between them. CDR3 nucleotide sequence: TGTGCCAGCAGCGTGGGGACTGGAGAAGAGACCCAGTACTTC. This encodes CASSVGTGEETQYF.

CDR3 DNA sequence: TGCGCCAGCAGCCAATCCCCGGGACAGGGAGATTCACCCCTCCACTTT. It yields the protein CASSQSPGQGDSPLHF. V and J are TRBV4-1 and TRBJ1-6, with 9 bases matching TRBD1. Germline-derived CDR1 and CDR2 are MGHRA and YSYEKL. V shed 2 bases and J 8 bases; nucleotides not matched to a gene: 7. The CDR3 is 16 residues long.

The chain has TRBV4-3 and TRBJ2-2; TRBD2 is a possible D gene (6 bases). The CDR3 length is 17 residues. Germline V CDR1 and CDR2: LGHNA, YSLEER. Trimming left V 0 bases short and J 6 bases short, with 17 bases between. The CDR3 is CASSQEGGARLAGELFF. The CDR3 nucleotides read TGCGCCAGCAGCCAAGAAGGAGGGGCTAGACTCGCCGGGGAGCTGTTTTTT.